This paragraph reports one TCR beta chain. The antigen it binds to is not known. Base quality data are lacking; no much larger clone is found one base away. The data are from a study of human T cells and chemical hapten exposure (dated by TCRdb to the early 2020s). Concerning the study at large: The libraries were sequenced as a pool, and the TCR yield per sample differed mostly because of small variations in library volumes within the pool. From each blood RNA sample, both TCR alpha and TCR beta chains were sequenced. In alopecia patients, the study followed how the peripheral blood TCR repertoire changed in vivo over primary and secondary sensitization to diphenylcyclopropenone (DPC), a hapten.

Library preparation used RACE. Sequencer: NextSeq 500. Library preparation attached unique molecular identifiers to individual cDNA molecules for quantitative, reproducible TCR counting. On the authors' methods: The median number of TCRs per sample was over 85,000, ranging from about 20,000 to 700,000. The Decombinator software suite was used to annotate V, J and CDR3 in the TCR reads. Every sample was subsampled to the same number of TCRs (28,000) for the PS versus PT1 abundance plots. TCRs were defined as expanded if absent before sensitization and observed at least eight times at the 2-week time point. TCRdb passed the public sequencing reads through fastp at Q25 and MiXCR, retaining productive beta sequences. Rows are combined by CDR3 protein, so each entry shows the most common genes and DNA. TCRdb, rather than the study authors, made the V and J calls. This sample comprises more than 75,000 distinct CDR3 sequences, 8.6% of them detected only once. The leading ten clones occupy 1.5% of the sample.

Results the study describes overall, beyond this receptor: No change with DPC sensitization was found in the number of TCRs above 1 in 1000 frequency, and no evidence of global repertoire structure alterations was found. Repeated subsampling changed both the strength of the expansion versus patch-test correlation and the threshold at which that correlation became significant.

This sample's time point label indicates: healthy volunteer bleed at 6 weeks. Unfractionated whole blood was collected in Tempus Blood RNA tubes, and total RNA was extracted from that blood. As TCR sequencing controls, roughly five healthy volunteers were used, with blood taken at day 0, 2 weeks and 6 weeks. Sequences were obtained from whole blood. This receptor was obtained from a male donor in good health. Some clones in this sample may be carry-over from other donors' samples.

For the CDR3, the sequence is CASTGAREQYF. DNA sequence: TGTGCCAGCACCGGGGCCCGCGAGCAGTACTTC. The chain was built from TRBV27 and TRBJ2-7; the D segment might be TRBD1 or TRBD2, since each matches 5 bases. Spanning cysteine to phenylalanine, the CDR3 consists of 11 amino acids. Left in the record is the CDR3 DNA by itself, 33 bases read in frame from the first base. The V end loses 7 bases and the J end loses 6 bases, and a stretch of 10 bases separates them. CDR1 is given as MNHEY and CDR2 as SMNVEV, both from the germline V gene (reference sequence).